This entry features one T cell receptor beta chain sequence. This sample is drawn from a study of blood T cell repertoires in COVID-19. In the study's own analysis: Amplification with reference gene primers provided the estimates of nucleated cell counts. Data came from immunoSEQ multiplex PCR; TCRdb stores just in-frame clones and leaves some out. The V and J calls and clone size are taken from that table; D and trimming were inferred from the DNA. The sample lists 40,000 or so clones; less than 80% were seen once. The trim removed 8 bases at V and 4 bases at J, leaving 8 bases unmatched. The CDR3 loop spans 14 amino acids. CDR1 SEHNR and CDR2 FQNEAQ come from the germline V gene (reference sequence).

This rearrangement joins TRBV7-9 to TRBJ1-5; 7 bases align to TRBD1. This clonotype was obtained from a man in his 70s with COVID-19, enrolled during active disease. The sequenced sample was peripheral blood. The CDR3 DNA is TGTGCCAGCGCAAGGACAGGACTTAATCAGCCCCAGCATTTT. This gives the protein CASARTGLNQPQHF.